The 19 T cell receptor beta chains reported below all come from one sample, sequenced in a study of blood T cell repertoires in COVID-19. Sequenced by immunoSEQ multiplex PCR; TCRdb stores in-frame clones only, minus some. The sample has about 170,000 clones, approximately 92% seen once. The sample taken for sequencing was peripheral blood. The receptors were sampled from a young man with COVID-19, enrolled during active disease.

This clone occurred once. The chain links TRBV5-1 to TRBJ2-3; 14 bases align to TRBD2. V was pared by 3 bases and J by 4 bases, with 13 bases of the junction left unmatched. Germline V CDR1 and CDR2: SGHRS, YFSETQ. The CDR3 is 19 residues long. The CDR3 DNA reads as TGCGCCAGCAGCTGGGGCCTATGGACTAGCGGGAGGATTGCAGATACGCAGTATTTT. This gives the protein CASSWGLWTSGRIADTQYF. Variable domain in full (rest from reference TRBV5-1 and TRBJ2-3): KAGVTQTPRYLIKTRGQQVTLSCSPISGHRSVSWYQQTPGQGLQFLFEYFSETQRNKGNFPGRFSGRQFSNSRSEMNVSTLELGDSALYLCASSWGLWTSGRIADTQYFGPGTRLTVL.

The chain recombines TRBV12-3 or TRBV12-4 with TRBJ2-1; no clear D. The CDR3 covers 13 residues. Trimming removed 3 bases at V and 7 bases at J, with 10 bases between. Written as DNA, the CDR3 is TGTGCCAGCAGTTTCCGGCTAGAGAATGAGCAGTTCTTC. Translation gives CASSFRLENEQFF.

This rearrangement joins TRBV2 to TRBJ2-1; 9 bases agree with TRBD2. Trimming at V came to 9 bases and at J to 7 bases, leaving 10 bases not matched to a gene. Germline V gene data show CDR1 as SNHLY and CDR2 as FYNNEI. The CDR3 has 14 amino acids. The DNA of the CDR3 is TGTGCCAGTACCGAGCGGGGGGCTAGGAATGAGCAGTTCTTC. Translating it yields CASTERGARNEQFF.

This clone has just one count. The chain links TRBV30 to TRBJ1-3; D not certain. Germline V gene lookup returns CDR1 GTSNPN and CDR2 SVGIG (reference sequence). The CDR3 sequence is 12 residues long. With 0 bases removed from V and 9 bases from J, the gap between germline ends came to 9 bases. The CDR3 spells CAWSVLVPTIYF. For the CDR3, the DNA is TGTGCCTGGAGTGTACTAGTCCCCACCATATATTTT.

The rearrangement joins TRBV7-2 to TRBJ2-6, with D possibly TRBD2 on 6 matching bases. This CDR3 contains 16 residues. V was shortened by 0 bases and J by 1 base, with 7 bases between the two germline ends. The germline V gene encodes CDR1 SGHTA and CDR2 FQGNSA. DNA of the CDR3: TGTGCCAGCAGCTTAGCGGGACTTTCTGGGGCCAACGTCCTGACTTTC. It translates to CASSLAGLSGANVLTF.

This clone occurred a few times. This sequence joins TRBV7-2 and TRBJ2-1; 9 bases are shared with TRBD1. Trimming took 6 bases from V and 8 from J; bases not matched to a gene: 11. The CDR3 runs to 15 residues. The V gene's germline CDR1 is SGHTA and CDR2 FQGNSA. The CDR3 loop is CASSLTGTGFDEQFF. CDR3 DNA sequence: TGTGCCAGCAGTTTAACCGGGACAGGGTTTGATGAGCAGTTCTTC.

This chain links TRBV28 with TRBJ2-7; tentative D call: TRBD1 (5 bases). This CDR3 has 14 amino acids. Germline V CDR1 and CDR2: MDHEN, SYDVKM. Trimming took off 3 bases at V and 0 bases at J, with 9 bases between the two ends. The CDR3 DNA reads as TGTGCCAGCAGTTTGGCAGGGAACTCCTACGAGCAGTACTTC. Protein: CASSLAGNSYEQYF. Using reference TRBV28 and TRBJ2-7 for the parts outside the CDR3, the full variable domain is DVKVTQSSRYLVKRTGEKVFLECVQDMDHENMFWYRQDPGLGLRLIYFSYDVKMKEKGDIPEGYSVSREKKERFSLILESASTNQTSMYLCASSLAGNSYEQYFGPGTRLTVT.

This chain joins TRBV4-3 and TRBJ2-1; 9 positions agree with TRBD1. V lost 0 bases and J lost 2; bases outside the gene matches: 2. The CDR3 is 16 residues long. Per germline, CDR1 LGHNA and CDR2 YSLEER. CDR3 region: CASSQENRGPYNEQFF. The CDR3 coding sequence is TGCGCCAGCAGCCAAGAAAACAGGGGGCCCTACAATGAGCAGTTCTTC.

The CDR3 DNA is TGTGCCAGCAGTTTATTCTATGTGGGGGGAGTGAAAGATGAAAAACTGTTTTTT. Its translation is CASSLFYVGGVKDEKLFF. V and J are TRBV27 and TRBJ1-4, with D possibly TRBD1 on 5 matching bases. Germline loops: CDR1 MNHEY, CDR2 SMNVEV (reference sequence). V lost 1 base, J lost 6 bases, and 21 bases lay in between. The CDR3 is 18 amino acids.

This clone has only a few counts. The chain is built from TRBV7-3 and TRBJ1-2, with 10 bases matching TRBD1. CDR3 size: 13 residues. J was trimmed by 8 bases and V by 4 bases; bases with no gene match: 4. Germline V gives CDR1 SGHTA, CDR2 FQGTGA. CDR3 sequence reads: CASSSGQGKGYTF. The DNA for the CDR3 is TGTGCCAGCAGCTCGGGACAGGGGAAAGGCTACACCTTC.

V is TRBV30 and J is TRBJ2-7; 7 positions match TRBD1. The germline V gene encodes CDR1 GTSNPN and CDR2 SVGIG (reference sequence). The V segment lost 4 bases and the J segment 5 bases; nucleotides outside the gene matches: 8. CDR3 length equals 13 residues. This chain's CDR3 is CAWKGDRVHEQYF. CDR3 sequence (DNA): TGTGCCTGGAAGGGAGACAGGGTCCACGAGCAGTACTTC.

The chain employs TRBV28 and TRBJ2-4, with a tentative D call TRBD1 (5 bases). Trimming left V 3 bases short and J 0 bases short, with 9 bases between. This CDR3 comprises 15 residues. The germline gives CDR1 MDHEN, CDR2 SYDVKM. CDR3 sequence reads: CASSFTRVAKNIQYF. CDR3 DNA: TGTGCCAGCAGTTTCACCAGGGTAGCCAAAAACATTCAGTACTTC. Variable domain in full (rest from reference TRBV28 and TRBJ2-4): DVKVTQSSRYLVKRTGEKVFLECVQDMDHENMFWYRQDPGLGLRLIYFSYDVKMKEKGDIPEGYSVSREKKERFSLILESASTNQTSMYLCASSFTRVAKNIQYFGAGTRLSVL.

The chain combines TRBV29-1 with TRBJ2-1, with 12 bases identical to TRBD2. The CDR3 runs to 14 residues. Germline V gene sequence: CDR1 SQVTM, CDR2 ANQGSEA. V was clipped by 6 bases and J by 9 bases; unmatched bases: 9. CDR3 nucleotides: TGCAGCGTGAGAACTAGCGGGAGGTTGGGTGAGCAGTTCTTC. Its protein is CSVRTSGRLGEQFF.

V and J are TRBV28 and TRBJ2-5, with D perhaps TRBD2 (6 bases). This CDR3 comprises 14 residues. Trimming stripped 7 bases from V and 5 bases from J, with 17 bases between. Germline V gives CDR1 MDHEN, CDR2 SYDVKM. CDR3 nucleotides: TGTGCCAGCAAGGAGGGGTGGGTCGTTGAGACCCAGTACTTC. It specifies CASKEGWVVETQYF.

This chain links TRBV19 with TRBJ2-1, with 8 bases fitting TRBD2. This CDR3 comprises 17 residues. J was trimmed by 0 bases and V by 5 bases; bases with no gene match: 9. CDR1 is LNHDA and CDR2 is SQIVND in the germline V gene (reference sequence). CDR3 amino acids: CASSPPAGTSSYNEQFF. CDR3 DNA sequence: TGTGCCAGTAGTCCACCTGCCGGGACTAGCTCCTACAATGAGCAGTTCTTC.

The rearrangement joins TRBV27 to TRBJ1-1; D uncertain. Trimming left V 5 bases short and J 6 bases short, with 25 bases between. The CDR3 totals 17 residues. The germline V gene has CDR1 MNHEY and CDR2 SMNVEV (reference sequence). For the CDR3, the DNA is TGTGCCAGCAGTCCGGGATCTAGACCCACCAAAAAGGCTGAAGCTTTCTTT. Translating gives CASSPGSRPTKKAEAFF.

The chain links TRBV5-5 to TRBJ1-1, with TRBD1 as a possible D gene (5 bases). The CDR3 spans 13 residues. V was cut by 4 bases and J by 5 bases, with 12 bases left in between. Germline assignment: CDR1 SGHKS and CDR2 YYEKEE (reference sequence). CDR3: CASSETEGTEAFF. The CDR3 DNA sequence: TGTGCCAGCAGCGAGACGGAGGGGACTGAAGCTTTCTTT.

The chain has TRBV6-7 and TRBJ1-2, with 8 positions matching TRBD1. TRBV6-7 is an ORF, and what it does is uncertain. V lost 5 bases and J lost 6; bases outside the gene matches: 2. CDR3 length equals 12 residues. CDR3 amino acids: CASSPTGDGYTF. CDR3 sequence (DNA): TGTGCCAGCAGTCCGACAGGGGATGGCTACACCTTC.

The J gene is TRBJ1-2, the V gene TRBV29-1; no reliable D call. The germline CDR1 and CDR2 sequences are SQVTM and ANQGSEA. V was shortened by 3 bases and J by 8 bases, with 10 bases between the two germline ends. There are 11 residues in the CDR3. Here the CDR3 reads CSVEDGVGYTF. As DNA, the CDR3 is TGCAGCGTTGAGGACGGGGTCGGCTACACCTTC. Combining the CDR3 with reference TRBV29-1 and TRBJ1-2 gives the whole variable domain SAVISQKPSRDICQRGTSLTIQCQVDSQVTMMFWYRQQPGQSLTLIATANQGSEATYESGFVIDKFPISRPNLTFSTLTVSNMSPEDSSIYLCSVEDGVGYTFGSGTRLTVV.